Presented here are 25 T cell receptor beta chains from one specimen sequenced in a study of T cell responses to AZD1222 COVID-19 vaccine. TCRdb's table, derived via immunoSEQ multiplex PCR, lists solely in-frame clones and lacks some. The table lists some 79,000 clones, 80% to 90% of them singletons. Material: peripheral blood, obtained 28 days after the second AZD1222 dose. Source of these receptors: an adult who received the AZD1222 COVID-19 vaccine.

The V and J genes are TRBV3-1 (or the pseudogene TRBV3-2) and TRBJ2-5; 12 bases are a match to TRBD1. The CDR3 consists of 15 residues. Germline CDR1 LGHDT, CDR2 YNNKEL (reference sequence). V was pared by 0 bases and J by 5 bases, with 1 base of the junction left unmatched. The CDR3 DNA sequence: TGTGCCAGCAGCCAAGACGGGACAGGGGGCGAGACCCAGTACTTC. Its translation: CASSQDGTGGETQYF.

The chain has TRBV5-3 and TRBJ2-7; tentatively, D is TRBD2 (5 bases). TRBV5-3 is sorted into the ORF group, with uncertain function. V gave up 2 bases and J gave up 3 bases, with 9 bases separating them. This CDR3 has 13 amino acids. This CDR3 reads CARSFRDCYEQYF. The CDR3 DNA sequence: TGTGCCAGAAGCTTCCGGGATTGCTACGAGCAGTACTTC.

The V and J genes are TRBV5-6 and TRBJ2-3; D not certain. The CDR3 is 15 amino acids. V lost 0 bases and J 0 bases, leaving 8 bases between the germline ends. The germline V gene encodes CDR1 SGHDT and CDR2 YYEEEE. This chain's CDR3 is CASSLVSASTDTQYF. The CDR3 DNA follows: TGTGCCAGCAGCTTGGTCTCCGCTAGCACAGATACGCAGTATTTT.

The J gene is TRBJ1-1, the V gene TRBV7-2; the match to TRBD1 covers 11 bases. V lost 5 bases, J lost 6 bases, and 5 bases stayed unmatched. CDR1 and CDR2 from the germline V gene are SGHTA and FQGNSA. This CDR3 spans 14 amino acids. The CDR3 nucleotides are TGTGCCAGCAGCCCAGGGACAGGGGGAGCTGAAGCTTTCTTT. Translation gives CASSPGTGGAEAFF.

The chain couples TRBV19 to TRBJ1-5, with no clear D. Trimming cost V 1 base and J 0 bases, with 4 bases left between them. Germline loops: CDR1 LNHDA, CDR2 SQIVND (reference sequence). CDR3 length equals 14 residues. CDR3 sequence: CASSIGNSNQPQHF. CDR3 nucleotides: TGTGCCAGTAGTATAGGGAATAGCAATCAGCCCCAGCATTTT.

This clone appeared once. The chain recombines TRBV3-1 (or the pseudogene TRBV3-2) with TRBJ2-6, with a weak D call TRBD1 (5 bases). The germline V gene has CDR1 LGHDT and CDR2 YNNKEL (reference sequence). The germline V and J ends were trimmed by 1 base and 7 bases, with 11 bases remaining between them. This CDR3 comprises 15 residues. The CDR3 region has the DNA TGTGCCAGCAGCCAAGCGACAGCTGACGCCAACGTCCTGACTTTC. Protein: CASSQATADANVLTF.

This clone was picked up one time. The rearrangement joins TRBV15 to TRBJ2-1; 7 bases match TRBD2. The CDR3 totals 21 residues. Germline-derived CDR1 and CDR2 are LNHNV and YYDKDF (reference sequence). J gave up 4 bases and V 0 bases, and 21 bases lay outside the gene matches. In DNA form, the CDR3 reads TGTGCCACCAGCAGAGATTCAACACTAAGTACGTTCGGGGGGATTTACAATGAGCAGTTCTTC. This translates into CATSRDSTLSTFGGIYNEQFF.

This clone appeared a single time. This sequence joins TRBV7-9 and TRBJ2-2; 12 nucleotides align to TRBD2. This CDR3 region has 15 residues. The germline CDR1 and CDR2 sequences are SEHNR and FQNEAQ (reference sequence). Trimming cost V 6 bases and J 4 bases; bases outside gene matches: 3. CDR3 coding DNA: TGTGCCAGCAGACGACTAGCGGGGGCCACCGGGGAGCTGTTTTTT. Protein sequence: CASRRLAGATGELFF.

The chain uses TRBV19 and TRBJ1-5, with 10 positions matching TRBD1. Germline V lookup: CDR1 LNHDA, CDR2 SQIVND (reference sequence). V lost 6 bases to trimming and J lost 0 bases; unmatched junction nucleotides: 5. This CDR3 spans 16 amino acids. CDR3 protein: CASSDRGPFSNQPQHF. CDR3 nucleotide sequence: TGTGCCAGTAGCGACAGGGGGCCCTTTAGCAATCAGCCCCAGCATTTT.

The DNA for the CDR3 is TGTGCCAGCAGCCAAGGCTCAGGGGGAGCTTTCTTT. It is translated as CASSQGSGGAFF. The rearrangement links TRBV3-1 (or the pseudogene TRBV3-2) to TRBJ1-1, with TRBD1 identical over 7 bases. Unmatched junction bases numbered 3, after V lost 1 base and J lost 10 bases. CDR3 size: 12 residues. From germline, CDR1 is LGHDT and CDR2 YNNKEL (reference sequence).

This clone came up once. CDR3 residues: CASSLDGRARDTQYF. Written as DNA, the CDR3 is TGTGCCAGCAGTTTAGACGGACGCGCGAGGGATACGCAGTATTTT. This rearrangement joins TRBV27 to TRBJ2-3; D ambiguous. This CDR3 spans 15 amino acids. Trimming took 2 bases from V and 6 from J, leaving 15 bases between them. Germline V gene sequence: CDR1 MNHEY, CDR2 SMNVEV (reference sequence).

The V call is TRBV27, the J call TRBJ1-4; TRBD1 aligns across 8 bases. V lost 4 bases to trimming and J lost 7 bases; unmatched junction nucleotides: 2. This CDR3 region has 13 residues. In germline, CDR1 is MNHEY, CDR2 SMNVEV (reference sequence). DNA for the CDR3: TGTGCCAGCAGTTCCGACAGGGGTGAAAAACTGTTTTTT. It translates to CASSSDRGEKLFF.

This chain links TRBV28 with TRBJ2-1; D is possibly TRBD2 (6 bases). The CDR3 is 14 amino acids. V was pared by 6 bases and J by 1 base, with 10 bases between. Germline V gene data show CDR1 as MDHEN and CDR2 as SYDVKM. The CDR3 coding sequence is TGTGCCAGCAGAGAGGCGGGGTCCTACAATGAGCAGTTCTTC. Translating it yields CASREAGSYNEQFF.

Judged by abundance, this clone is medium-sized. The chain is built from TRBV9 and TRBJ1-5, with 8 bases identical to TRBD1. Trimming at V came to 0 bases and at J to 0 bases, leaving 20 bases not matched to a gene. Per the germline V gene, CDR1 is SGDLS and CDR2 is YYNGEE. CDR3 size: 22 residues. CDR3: CASSVEGGKGQEDSYSNQPQHF. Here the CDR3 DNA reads TGTGCCAGCAGCGTAGAAGGGGGTAAGGGACAGGAGGATTCTTATAGCAATCAGCCCCAGCATTTT.

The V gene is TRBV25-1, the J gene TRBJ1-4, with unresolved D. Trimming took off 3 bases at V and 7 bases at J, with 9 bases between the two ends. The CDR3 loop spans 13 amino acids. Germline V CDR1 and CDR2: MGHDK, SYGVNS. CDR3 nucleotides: TGTGCCAGCAGTGACTCCGCAGCTGAAAAACTGTTTTTT. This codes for CASSDSAAEKLFF.

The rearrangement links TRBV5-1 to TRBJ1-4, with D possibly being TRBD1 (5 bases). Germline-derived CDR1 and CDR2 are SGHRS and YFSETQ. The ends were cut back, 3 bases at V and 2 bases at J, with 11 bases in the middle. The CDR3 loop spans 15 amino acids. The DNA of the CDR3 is TGCGCCAGCAGCTCTCAGGGATGGACTAATGAAAAACTGTTTTTT. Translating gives CASSSQGWTNEKLFF.

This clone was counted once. The CDR3 coding sequence is TGTGCCTGGAATACCGGGACGGAGGGGTATGGCTACACCTTC. Amino acids: CAWNTGTEGYGYTF. The V and J genes are TRBV30 and TRBJ1-2; D might be TRBD1 (5 bases). The CDR3 covers 14 residues. V was trimmed by 4 bases and J by 5 bases, leaving 17 bases between them. Germline lookup yields CDR1 GTSNPN and CDR2 SVGIG (reference sequence).

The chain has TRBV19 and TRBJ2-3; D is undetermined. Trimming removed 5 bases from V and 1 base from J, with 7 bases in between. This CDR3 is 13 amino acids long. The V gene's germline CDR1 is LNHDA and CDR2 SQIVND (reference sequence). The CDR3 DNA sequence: TGTGCCAGTAGTGGAACCGGCACAGATACGCAGTATTTT. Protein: CASSGTGTDTQYF.

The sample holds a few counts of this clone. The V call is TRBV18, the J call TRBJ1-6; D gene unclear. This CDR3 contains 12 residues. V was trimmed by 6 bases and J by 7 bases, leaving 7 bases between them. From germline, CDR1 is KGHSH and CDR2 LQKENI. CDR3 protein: CASSRPNSPLHF. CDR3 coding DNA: TGTGCCAGCTCGAGGCCAAATTCACCCCTCCACTTT.

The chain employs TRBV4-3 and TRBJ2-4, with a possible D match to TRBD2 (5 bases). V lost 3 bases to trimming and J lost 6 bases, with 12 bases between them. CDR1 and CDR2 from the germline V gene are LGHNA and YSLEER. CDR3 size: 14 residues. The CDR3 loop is CASSHPVGGNIQYF. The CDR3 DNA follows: TGCGCCAGCAGCCACCCTGTTGGAGGAAACATTCAGTACTTC.

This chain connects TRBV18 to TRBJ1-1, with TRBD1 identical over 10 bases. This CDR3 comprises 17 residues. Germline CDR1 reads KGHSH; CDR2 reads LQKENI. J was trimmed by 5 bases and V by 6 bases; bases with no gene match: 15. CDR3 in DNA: TGTGCCAGCTCCCCGATATCGAGGACAGGGGGAAGGACTGAAGCTTTCTTT. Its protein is CASSPISRTGGRTEAFF.

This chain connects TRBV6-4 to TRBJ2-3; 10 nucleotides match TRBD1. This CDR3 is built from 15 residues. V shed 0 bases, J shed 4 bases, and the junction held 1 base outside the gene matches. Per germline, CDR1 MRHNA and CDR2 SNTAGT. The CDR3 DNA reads TGTGCCAGCAGTGACTCGACAGGGGGCGCAGATACGCAGTATTTT. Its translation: CASSDSTGGADTQYF.

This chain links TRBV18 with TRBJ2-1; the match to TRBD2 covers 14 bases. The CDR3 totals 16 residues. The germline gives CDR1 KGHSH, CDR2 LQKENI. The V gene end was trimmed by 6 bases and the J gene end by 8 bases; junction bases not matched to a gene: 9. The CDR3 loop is CASSPPGLAGVDEQFF. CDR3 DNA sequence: TGTGCCAGCTCCCCCCCGGGACTAGCGGGAGTTGATGAGCAGTTCTTC.

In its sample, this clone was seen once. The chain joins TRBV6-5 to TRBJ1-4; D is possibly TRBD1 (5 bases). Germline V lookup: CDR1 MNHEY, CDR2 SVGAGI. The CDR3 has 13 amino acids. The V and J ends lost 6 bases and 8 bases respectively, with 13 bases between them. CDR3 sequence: CASSFDRDEKLFF. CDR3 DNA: TGTGCCAGCAGCTTTGACAGAGACGAAAAACTGTTTTTT.

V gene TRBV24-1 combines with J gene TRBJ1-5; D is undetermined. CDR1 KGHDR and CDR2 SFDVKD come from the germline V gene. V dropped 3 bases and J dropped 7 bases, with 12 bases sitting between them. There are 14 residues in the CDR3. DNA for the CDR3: TGTGCCACCAGTGATCAAGCGGTGCACCAGCCCCAGCATTTT. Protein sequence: CATSDQAVHQPQHF.